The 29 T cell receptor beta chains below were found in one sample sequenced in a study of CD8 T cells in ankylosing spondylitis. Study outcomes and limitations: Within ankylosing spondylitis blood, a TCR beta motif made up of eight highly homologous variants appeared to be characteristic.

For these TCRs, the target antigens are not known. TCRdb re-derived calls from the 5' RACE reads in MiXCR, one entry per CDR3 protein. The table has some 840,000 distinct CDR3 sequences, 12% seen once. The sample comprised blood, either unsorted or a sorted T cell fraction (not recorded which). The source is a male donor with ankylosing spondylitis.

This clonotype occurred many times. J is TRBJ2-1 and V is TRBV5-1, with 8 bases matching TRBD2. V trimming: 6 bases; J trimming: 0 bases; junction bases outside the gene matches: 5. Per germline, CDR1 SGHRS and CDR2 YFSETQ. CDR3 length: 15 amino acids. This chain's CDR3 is CASTILAASYNEQFF. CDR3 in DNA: TGCGCCAGCACCATACTAGCGGCCTCCTACAATGAGCAGTTCTTC.

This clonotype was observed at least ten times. CDR3 region: CASSSGTRAYNEQFF. The CDR3 DNA follows: TGCGCCAGCAGCTCCGGGACTAGGGCCTACAATGAGCAGTTCTTC. The genes are TRBV4-3 and TRBJ2-1; 8 bases match TRBD2. Germline values: CDR1 LGHNA, CDR2 YSLEER. There are 15 residues in the CDR3. V lost 5 bases, J lost 2 bases, and 5 bases stayed unmatched.

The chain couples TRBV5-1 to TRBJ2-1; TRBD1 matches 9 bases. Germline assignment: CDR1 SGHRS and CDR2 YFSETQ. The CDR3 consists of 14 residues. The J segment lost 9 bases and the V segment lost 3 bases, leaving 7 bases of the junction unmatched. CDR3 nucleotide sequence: TGCGCCAGCAGCTGGGGGGACAGGGAAAGTGAGCAGTTCTTC. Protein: CASSWGDRESEQFF. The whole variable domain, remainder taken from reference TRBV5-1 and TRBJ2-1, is KAGVTQTPRYLIKTRGQQVTLSCSPISGHRSVSWYQQTPGQGLQFLFEYFSETQRNKGNFPGRFSGRQFSNSRSEMNVSTLELGDSALYLCASSWGDRESEQFFGPGTRLTVL.

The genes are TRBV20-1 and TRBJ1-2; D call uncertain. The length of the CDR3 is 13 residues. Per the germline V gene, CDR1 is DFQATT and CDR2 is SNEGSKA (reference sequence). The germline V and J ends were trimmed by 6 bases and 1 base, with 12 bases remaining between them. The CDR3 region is CSAKASNNYGYTF. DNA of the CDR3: TGCAGTGCCAAGGCGTCAAATAACTATGGCTACACCTTC.

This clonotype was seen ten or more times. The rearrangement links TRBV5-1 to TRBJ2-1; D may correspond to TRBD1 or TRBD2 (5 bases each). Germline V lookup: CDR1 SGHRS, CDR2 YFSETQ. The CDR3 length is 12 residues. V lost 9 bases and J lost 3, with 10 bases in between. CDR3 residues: CATGTSYNEQFF. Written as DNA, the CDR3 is TGCGCCACGGGGACCAGCTACAATGAGCAGTTCTTC.

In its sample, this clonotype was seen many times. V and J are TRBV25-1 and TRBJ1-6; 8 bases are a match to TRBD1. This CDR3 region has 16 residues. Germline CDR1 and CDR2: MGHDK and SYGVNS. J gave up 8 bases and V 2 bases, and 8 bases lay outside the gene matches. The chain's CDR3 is CASSEPGQGRYSPLHF. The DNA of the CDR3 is TGTGCCAGCAGTGAACCCGGACAGGGACGTTATTCACCCCTCCACTTT.

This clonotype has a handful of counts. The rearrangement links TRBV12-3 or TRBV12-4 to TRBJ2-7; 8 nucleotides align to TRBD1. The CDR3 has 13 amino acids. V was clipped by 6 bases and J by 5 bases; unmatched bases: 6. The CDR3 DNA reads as TGTGCCAGCAGGCGGACAGGGATTAACGAGCAGTACTTC. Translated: CASRRTGINEQYF.

CDR3 coding DNA: TGTGCCAGCAGCTCGGGCCCTTTCACCGGGGAGCTGTTTTTT. This codes for CASSSGPFTGELFF. The chain is built from TRBV7-2 and TRBJ2-2; the D is unclear. V was cut by 4 bases and J by 4 bases, with 10 bases left in between. Germline assignment: CDR1 SGHTA and CDR2 FQGNSA. The CDR3 spans 14 residues.

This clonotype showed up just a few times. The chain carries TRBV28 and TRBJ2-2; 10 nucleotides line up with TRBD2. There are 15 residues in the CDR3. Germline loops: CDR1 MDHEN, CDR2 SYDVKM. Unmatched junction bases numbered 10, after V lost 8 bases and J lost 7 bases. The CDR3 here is CASSTSGRAVGELFF. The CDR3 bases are TGTGCCAGCTCAACAAGCGGGAGGGCCGTCGGGGAGCTGTTTTTT.

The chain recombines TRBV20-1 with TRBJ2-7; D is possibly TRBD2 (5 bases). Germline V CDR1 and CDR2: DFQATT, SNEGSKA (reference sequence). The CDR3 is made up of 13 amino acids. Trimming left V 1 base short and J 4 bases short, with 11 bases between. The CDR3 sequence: CSARGPTNYEQYF. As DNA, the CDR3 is TGCAGTGCTAGAGGTCCGACTAATTACGAGCAGTACTTC.

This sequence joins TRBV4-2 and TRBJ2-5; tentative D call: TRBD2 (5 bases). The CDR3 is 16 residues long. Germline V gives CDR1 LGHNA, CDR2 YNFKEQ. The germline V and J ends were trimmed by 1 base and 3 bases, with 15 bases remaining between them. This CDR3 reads CASSQVSRTYKETQYF. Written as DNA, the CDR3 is TGTGCCAGCAGCCAAGTCAGTAGGACTTATAAAGAGACCCAGTACTTC.

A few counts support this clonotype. As DNA, the CDR3 is TGCGCCAGCAGTGAGAGGACCAGGGGTGACGGCTACACCTTC. Its protein product is CASSERTRGDGYTF. This rearrangement joins TRBV10-2 to TRBJ1-2, with D perhaps TRBD1 (6 bases). Germline V CDR1 and CDR2: WSHSY, SAAADI. This CDR3 contains 14 residues. The V end lost 2 bases, the J end lost 8 bases, and 15 bases lay between the germline ends.

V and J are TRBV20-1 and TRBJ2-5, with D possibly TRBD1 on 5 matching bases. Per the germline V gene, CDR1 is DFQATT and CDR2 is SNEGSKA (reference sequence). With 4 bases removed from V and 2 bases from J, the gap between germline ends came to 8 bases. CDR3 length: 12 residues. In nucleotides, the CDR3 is TGCAGTGCTACGACAGAGCAAGAGACCCAGTACTTC. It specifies CSATTEQETQYF.

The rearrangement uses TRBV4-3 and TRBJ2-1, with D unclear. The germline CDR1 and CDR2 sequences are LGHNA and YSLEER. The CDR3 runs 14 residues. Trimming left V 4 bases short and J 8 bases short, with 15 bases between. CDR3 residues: CASSRLDRGHEQFF. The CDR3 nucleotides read TGCGCCAGCAGCCGCCTGGACCGAGGCCATGAGCAGTTCTTC.

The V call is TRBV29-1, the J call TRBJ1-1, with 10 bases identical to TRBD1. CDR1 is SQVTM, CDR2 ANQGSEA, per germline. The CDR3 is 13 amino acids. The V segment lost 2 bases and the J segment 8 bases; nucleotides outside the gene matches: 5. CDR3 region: CSVEKGGQGEAFF. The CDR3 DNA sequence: TGCAGCGTTGAAAAAGGGGGACAGGGGGAAGCTTTCTTT. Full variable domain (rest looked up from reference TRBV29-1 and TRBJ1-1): SAVISQKPSRDICQRGTSLTIQCQVDSQVTMMFWYRQQPGQSLTLIATANQGSEATYESGFVIDKFPISRPNLTFSTLTVSNMSPEDSSIYLCSVEKGGQGEAFFGQGTRLTVV.

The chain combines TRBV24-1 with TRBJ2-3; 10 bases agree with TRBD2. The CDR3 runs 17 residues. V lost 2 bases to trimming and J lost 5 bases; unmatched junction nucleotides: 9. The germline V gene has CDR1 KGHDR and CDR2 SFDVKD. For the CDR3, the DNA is TGTGCCACCAGTGATTGGGCCAGCGGGAGGGCCGGAGATACGCAGTATTTT. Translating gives CATSDWASGRAGDTQYF.

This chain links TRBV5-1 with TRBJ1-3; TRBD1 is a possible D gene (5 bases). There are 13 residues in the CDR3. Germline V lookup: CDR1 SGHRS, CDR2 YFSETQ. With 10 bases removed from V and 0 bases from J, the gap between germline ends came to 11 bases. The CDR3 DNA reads TGCGCCTCCGCAGGGAGCTCTGGAAACACCATATATTTT. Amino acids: CASAGSSGNTIYF. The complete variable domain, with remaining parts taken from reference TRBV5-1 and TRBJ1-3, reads KAGVTQTPRYLIKTRGQQVTLSCSPISGHRSVSWYQQTPGQGLQFLFEYFSETQRNKGNFPGRFSGRQFSNSRSEMNVSTLELGDSALYLCASAGSSGNTIYFGEGSWLTVV.

DNA for the CDR3: TGTGCCAGCAGAGGTAAAGCGCGGGGCGAAACAGATACGCAGTATTTT. It yields the protein CASRGKARGETDTQYF. The rearrangement joins TRBV5-5 to TRBJ2-3, with D possibly TRBD2 on 6 matching bases. From germline, CDR1 is SGHKS and CDR2 YYEKEE (reference sequence). Between the trimmed V and J ends, which lost 5 bases and 3 bases, there was a span of 19 bases. This CDR3 is built from 16 residues.

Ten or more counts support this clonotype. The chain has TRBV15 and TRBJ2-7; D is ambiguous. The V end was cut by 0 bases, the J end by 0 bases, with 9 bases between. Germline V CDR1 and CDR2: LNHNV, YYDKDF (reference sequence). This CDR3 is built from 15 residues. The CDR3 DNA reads TGTGCCACCAGCAGAGATCCCAGGAGCTCCTACGAGCAGTACTTC. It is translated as CATSRDPRSSYEQYF.

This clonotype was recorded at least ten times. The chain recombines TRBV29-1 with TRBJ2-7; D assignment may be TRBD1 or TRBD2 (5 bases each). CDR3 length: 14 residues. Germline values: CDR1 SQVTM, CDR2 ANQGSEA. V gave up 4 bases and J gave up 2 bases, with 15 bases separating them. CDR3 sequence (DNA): TGCAGCGTTGGCCGGGACGTCTTCCCCTACGAGCAGTACTTC. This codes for CSVGRDVFPYEQYF.

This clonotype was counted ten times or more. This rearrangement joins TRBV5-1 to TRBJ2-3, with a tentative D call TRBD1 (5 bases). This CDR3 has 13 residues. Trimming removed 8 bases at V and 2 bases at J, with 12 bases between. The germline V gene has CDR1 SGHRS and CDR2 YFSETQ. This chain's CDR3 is CASRGRVTDTQYF. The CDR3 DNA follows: TGCGCCAGTCGTGGCAGGGTCACAGATACGCAGTATTTT.

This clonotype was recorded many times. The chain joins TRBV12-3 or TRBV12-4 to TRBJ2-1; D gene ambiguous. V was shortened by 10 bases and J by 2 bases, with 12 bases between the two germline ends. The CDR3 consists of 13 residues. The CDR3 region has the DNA TGTGCCAACGCGGCGAGCCCCTACAATGAGCAGTTCTTC. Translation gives CANAASPYNEQFF.

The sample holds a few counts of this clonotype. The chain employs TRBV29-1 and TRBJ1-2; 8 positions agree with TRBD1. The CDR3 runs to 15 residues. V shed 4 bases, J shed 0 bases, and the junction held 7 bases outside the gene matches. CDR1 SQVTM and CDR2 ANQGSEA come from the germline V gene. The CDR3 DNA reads TGCAGCGTTGCCGACAGGGGTGCGGCTAACTATGGCTACACCTTC. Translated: CSVADRGAANYGYTF.

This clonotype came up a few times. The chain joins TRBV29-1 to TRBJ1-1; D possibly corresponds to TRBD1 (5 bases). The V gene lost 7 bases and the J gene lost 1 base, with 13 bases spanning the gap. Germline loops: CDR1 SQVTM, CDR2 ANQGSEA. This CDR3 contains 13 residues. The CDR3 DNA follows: TGCAGCGCTAAGAGACAGCAGAACACTGAAGCTTTCTTT. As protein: CSAKRQQNTEAFF.

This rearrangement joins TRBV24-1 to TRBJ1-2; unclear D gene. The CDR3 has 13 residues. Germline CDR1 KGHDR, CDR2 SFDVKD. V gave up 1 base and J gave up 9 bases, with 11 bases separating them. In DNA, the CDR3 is TGTGCCACCAGTGATTTACGCGGCATGCGCTACACCTTC. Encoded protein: CATSDLRGMRYTF.

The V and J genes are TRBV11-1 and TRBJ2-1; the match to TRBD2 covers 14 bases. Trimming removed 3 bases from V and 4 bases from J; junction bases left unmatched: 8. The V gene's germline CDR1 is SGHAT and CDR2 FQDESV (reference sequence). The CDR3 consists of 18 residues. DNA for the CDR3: TGTGCCAGCAGCTTTAGGACTAGCGGGGGGAAGTTTTACAATGAGCAGTTCTTC. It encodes CASSFRTSGGKFYNEQFF. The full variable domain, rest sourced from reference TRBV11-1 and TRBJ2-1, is EAEVAQSPRYKITEKSQAVAFWCDPISGHATLYWYRQILGQGPELLVQFQDESVVDDSQLPKDRFSAERLKGVDSTLKIQPAELGDSAMYLCASSFRTSGGKFYNEQFFGPGTRLTVL.

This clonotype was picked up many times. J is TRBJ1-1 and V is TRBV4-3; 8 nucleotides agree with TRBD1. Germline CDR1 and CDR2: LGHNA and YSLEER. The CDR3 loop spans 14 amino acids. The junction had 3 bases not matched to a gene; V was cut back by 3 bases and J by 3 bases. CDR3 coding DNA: TGCGCCAGCAGCCAGGGGACAGGTTACACTGAAGCTTTCTTT. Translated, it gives CASSQGTGYTEAFF.

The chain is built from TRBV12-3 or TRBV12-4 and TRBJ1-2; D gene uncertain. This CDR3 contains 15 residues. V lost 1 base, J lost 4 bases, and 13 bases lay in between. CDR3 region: CASSLGAGAFYGYTF. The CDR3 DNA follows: TGTGCCAGCAGTTTAGGTGCAGGTGCCTTCTATGGCTACACCTTC.

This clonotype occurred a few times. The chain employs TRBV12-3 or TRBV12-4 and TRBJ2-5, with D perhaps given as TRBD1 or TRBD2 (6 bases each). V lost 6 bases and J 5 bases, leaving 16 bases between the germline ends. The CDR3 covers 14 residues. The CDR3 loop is CASSFLGGSETQYF. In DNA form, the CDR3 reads TGTGCCAGCAGCTTTCTGGGGGGCTCGGAGACCCAGTACTTC.